This T cell receptor beta chain was identified in a study of kidney transplant recipient with SARS-CoV-2 infection. Via MiXCR, TCRdb re-called the reads, giving one row per CDR3 protein. The sample lists fewer than 250,000 distinct CDR3 sequences; roughly 26% were seen once. V gave up 5 bases and J gave up 4 bases, with 23 bases separating them. The CDR3 is 17 amino acids. Germline V gives CDR1 MNHGY, CDR2 SVAAGI. This clonotype was recorded at least ten times. The clonotype was recovered from a young adult male patient who had COVID-19 and was a kidney transplant recipient. T cells may partly derive from the graft donor. Sample: a blood sample, taken at baseline and on roughly day 120 from a kidney transplant recipient. The V call is TRBV6-9, the J call TRBJ1-2; no definite D call. The CDR3 loop is CASSRITPYGKTYGYTF. CDR3 DNA: TGTGCCAGCAGTCGTATAACGCCTTACGGAAAGACCTATGGCTACACCTTC.